Listed below are T cell receptor beta chains from one sample, sequenced in a study of T cells in narcolepsy. TCRdb keeps only in-frame clones here, not all; method: immunoSEQ multiplex PCR. The sample has about 35,000 clones; over 65% are singletons. Sequencing used memory (CD45RA-) CD4+ T cells from blood. These receptors were taken from a human donor in good health. CDR3s include the opening cysteine and the closing phenylalanine or tryptophan. Each record gives: D gene, V gene, J gene, clone size, CDR3 DNA, CDR3 protein. The D gene is left open where the match is weak. Expanded clones are given a class, and other clones once, few, many or no size at all.

>TRBD1|TRBV9|TRBJ1-6|-
TGTGCCAGCAGCCCCCGGGACAGGGGGAATTCACCCCTCCACTTT
CASSPRDRGNSPLHF
>-|TRBV9|TRBJ1-1|-
TGTGCCAGCAGCGCCCCAGGACAGCTCGGCACTGAAGCTTTCTTT
CASSAPGQLGTEAFF
>TRBD2|TRBV10-2|TRBJ2-1|-
TGCGCCAGCAGTCCGACTAGCGGGAGACTCAATGAGCAGTTCTTC
CASSPTSGRLNEQFF
>-|TRBV5-4|TRBJ1-3|few
TGTGCCAGCAGCTCAACAGGGATCCCCAACACCATATATTTT
CASSSTGIPNTIYF
>-|TRBV5-4|TRBJ2-3|-
TGTGCCAGCAGCTATTCAGATACGCAGTATTTT
CASSYSDTQYF
>TRBD1|TRBV5-1|TRBJ1-6|-
TGCGCCAGCAGCCCGGGACAGGGGAACTCACCCCTCCACTTT
CASSPGQGNSPLHF
>TRBD2|TRBV6-1|TRBJ2-5|-
TGTGCCAGCAGTGCTACCGGGACTAGTGGAGAGACCCAGTACTTC
CASSATGTSGETQYF
>TRBD1|TRBV6-5|TRBJ1-1|-
TGTGCCAGCAGTACGCGGACAGGGTCCGTCGCTTTT
CASSTRTGSVAF
>TRBD1|TRBV9|TRBJ1-1|-
TGTGCCAGCAGCGTAGAGGGGTACCCGGGACAGCACAGACGGGACACTGAAGCTTTCTTT
CASSVEGYPGQHRRDTEAFF
>TRBD2|TRBV9|TRBJ2-1|medium-sized
TGTGCCAGCAGCGTCCTAGCGGGAGATGATCGGTTCTTC
CASSVLAGDDRFF
>-|TRBV15|TRBJ2-7|few
TGTGCCACCAGCAGAGAGGGGGTGTGGGCAGGCTCCTACGAGCAGTACTTC
CATSREGVWAGSYEQYF
>-|TRBV7-2|TRBJ1-1|few
TGTGCCAGCAGCTCCGGAGTAAACACTGAAGCTTTCTTT
CASSSGVNTEAFF
>-|TRBV19|TRBJ1-4|-
TGTGCCAGTAGTATCGGGGGTTACCGCACTGAAAAACTGTTTTTT
CASSIGGYRTEKLFF
>-|TRBV27|TRBJ1-1|once
TGTGCCAGCAGTTCAGGCCCTCAGAAGAAAGGGACTGAAGCTTTCTTT
CASSSGPQKKGTEAFF
>-|TRBV5-1|TRBJ1-5|-
TGCGCCAGCAGCCCCGGGGCCTCGATTAGTAATCAGCCCCAGCATTTT
CASSPGASISNQPQHF
>TRBD1|TRBV13|TRBJ1-5|-
TGTGCCAGCAGCTTAGGGCAGGGGGCGGCTCAGCCCCAGCATTTT
CASSLGQGAAQPQHF
>-|TRBV6-1|TRBJ1-6|-
TGTGCCAGCACCGACCTGGGAGTTAATTCACCCCTCCACTTT
CASTDLGVNSPLHF
>-|TRBV7-9|TRBJ2-7|-
TGTGCCAGCAGCTTTGGGGGGGCGTCCTACGAGCAGTACTTC
CASSFGGASYEQYF
>-|TRBV9|TRBJ1-3|-
TGTGCCAGCAGCACCAGTACAGGATCTGGAAACACCATATATTTT
CASSTSTGSGNTIYF
>TRBD1|TRBV9|TRBJ2-5|-
TGTGCCAGCAGCGCCCGGGACAGGGAAGGCGAGACCCAGTACTTC
CASSARDREGETQYF